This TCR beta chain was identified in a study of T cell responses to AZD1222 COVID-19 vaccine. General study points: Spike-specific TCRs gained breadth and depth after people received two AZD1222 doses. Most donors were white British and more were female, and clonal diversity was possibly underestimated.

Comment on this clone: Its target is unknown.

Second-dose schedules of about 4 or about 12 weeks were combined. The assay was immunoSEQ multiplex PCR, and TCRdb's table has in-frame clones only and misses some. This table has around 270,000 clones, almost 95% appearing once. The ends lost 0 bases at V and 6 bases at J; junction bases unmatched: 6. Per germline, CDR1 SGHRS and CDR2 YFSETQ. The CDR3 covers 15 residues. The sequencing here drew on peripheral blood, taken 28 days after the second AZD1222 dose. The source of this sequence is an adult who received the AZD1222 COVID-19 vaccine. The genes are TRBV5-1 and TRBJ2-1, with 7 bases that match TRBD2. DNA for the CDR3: TGCGCCAGCAGCTTGGGGACTAGTACCGGCAATGAGCAGTTCTTC. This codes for CASSLGTSTGNEQFF. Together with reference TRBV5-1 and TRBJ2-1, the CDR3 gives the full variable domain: KAGVTQTPRYLIKTRGQQVTLSCSPISGHRSVSWYQQTPGQGLQFLFEYFSETQRNKGNFPGRFSGRQFSNSRSEMNVSTLELGDSALYLCASSLGTSTGNEQFFGPGTRLTVL.